Each of the 9 T cell receptor beta chains below was sequenced from the same sample in a study of shared clonotypes between healthy human individuals. Repertoires were generated with immunoSEQ multiplex PCR, while TCRdb's copy carries only in-frame clones and drops some. This table holds around 2.5 million clones, approximately 93% found once. Material for sequencing was naive CD4+ T cells from PBMCs. Subset described: CD45RA+ positively selected. The receptors originated from a man between 18 and 35 years old in good health. Some clones in this sample may be carry-over from other donors' samples.

Worth noting for this clone: Additional DNA sequences in this sample encode the identical CDR3. The rearrangement links TRBV5-1 to TRBJ1-5, with D hard to call. V was cut by 0 bases and J by 6 bases, with 7 bases left in between. There are 13 residues in the CDR3. Germline loops: CDR1 SGHRS, CDR2 YFSETQ. The CDR3 protein is CASSLAGPQPQHF. The DNA for the CDR3 is TGCGCCAGCAGCTTGGCCGGTCCTCAGCCCCAGCATTTT.

Regarding this clone: In the same sample, other DNA sequences code for this CDR3. The CDR3 DNA follows: TGTGCCAGCAGCTTCAGGGGTGTGGAGACCCAGTACTTC. Its protein product is CASSFRGVETQYF. This sequence joins TRBV7-2 and TRBJ2-5; perhaps TRBD1 as D (6 bases). The ends were cut back, 3 bases at V and 5 bases at J, with 10 bases in the middle. This CDR3 is 13 amino acids long. Germline CDR1 and CDR2: SGHTA and FQGNSA.

The chain uses TRBV7-3 and TRBJ2-2; either TRBD1 or TRBD2 may supply D (5 bases each). Per germline, CDR1 SGHTA and CDR2 FQGTGA. CDR3 length: 15 residues. Trimming cost V 1 base and J 6 bases, with 12 bases left between them. CDR3 coding DNA: TGTGCCAGCAGCTTAATGGGACCCCAATCCGGGGAGCTGTTTTTT. Residues: CASSLMGPQSGELFF.

CDR3 sequence (DNA): TGTGCCAGCAGTTGGGACAGAGATAGCACAGATACGCAGTATTTT. It translates to CASSWDRDSTDTQYF. The rearrangement joins TRBV6-5 to TRBJ2-3; 7 nucleotides agree with TRBD1. This CDR3 region has 15 residues. V lost 4 bases, J lost 0 bases, and 4 bases stayed unmatched. Germline CDR1 and CDR2: MNHEY and SVGAGI.

This chain uses TRBV29-1 with TRBJ2-1; D might be TRBD1 (6 bases). Germline V gives CDR1 SQVTM, CDR2 ANQGSEA. V dropped 4 bases and J dropped 7 bases, with 17 bases sitting between them. The CDR3 is 14 amino acids. In DNA form, the CDR3 reads TGCAGCGTTGGGTTTTTGACAGGTGGGAATGAGCAGTTCTTC. This gives the protein CSVGFLTGGNEQFF.

The rearrangement uses TRBV28 and TRBJ2-7; TRBD1 matches at 10 bases. Looked up from germline, CDR1 is MDHEN and CDR2 is SYDVKM. The V gene end was trimmed by 8 bases and the J gene end by 6 bases; junction bases not matched to a gene: 13. The CDR3 is 15 amino acids. The CDR3 loop reads CASGLYDRGRREQYF. The CDR3 DNA sequence: TGTGCCAGCGGATTGTACGACAGGGGGCGGCGCGAGCAGTACTTC.

This chain uses TRBV4-2 with TRBJ2-1, with 10 nucleotides matching TRBD2. Germline V CDR1 and CDR2: LGHNA, YNFKEQ. V lost 0 bases and J lost 1; bases outside the gene matches: 12. This CDR3 is built from 20 residues. For the CDR3, the DNA is TGTGCCAGCAGCCAAGATTACCAGCGGGAGGGCCCCTGGTCCTACAATGAGCAGTTCTTC. It yields the protein CASSQDYQREGPWSYNEQFF.

V is TRBV6-6 and J is TRBJ1-5; the D is unclear. Germline CDR1 is MNHNY and CDR2 is SVGAGI (reference sequence). The CDR3 is made up of 11 amino acids. With 6 bases removed from V and 4 bases from J, the gap between germline ends came to 4 bases. The CDR3: CASRKNQPQHF. Here the CDR3 DNA reads TGTGCCAGCAGAAAAAATCAGCCCCAGCATTTT.

As to this clone: Different DNA sequences within this sample yield the same CDR3. CDR3 in amino acids: CASSLATAANTGELFF. CDR3 sequence (DNA): TGCGCCAGCAGCTTGGCTACTGCGGCGAACACCGGGGAGCTGTTTTTT. V usage is TRBV5-1 and J usage is TRBJ2-2; D gene uncertain. The CDR3 contains 16 residues. Germline V gene data show CDR1 as SGHRS and CDR2 as YFSETQ. The V and J ends lost 0 bases and 0 bases respectively, with 9 bases between them. The variable domain in full, completed from reference TRBV5-1 and TRBJ2-2, reads KAGVTQTPRYLIKTRGQQVTLSCSPISGHRSVSWYQQTPGQGLQFLFEYFSETQRNKGNFPGRFSGRQFSNSRSEMNVSTLELGDSALYLCASSLATAANTGELFFGEGSRLTVL.